This T cell receptor beta chain was identified during a study of shared clonotypes between healthy human individuals. Overall study: A donor's plate count was three for CD4 naive and three for CD4 memory; CD8 naive had two and CD8 memory one.

TCRdb's table, derived via immunoSEQ multiplex PCR, lists solely in-frame clones and lacks some. Among more than 2 million clones listed, around 93% were seen once. Findings and caveats of the study: Represented diversity, genetic and exposure-history alike, was limited by few donors. Relative to their counterparts shared across all four donors, non-shared clonotypes exhibited diminished generation probabilities. With several donors compared, roughly 4.9% of naive CD4 clonotypes were shared.

Naive CD8 isolation took CD45RO-negative cells positively selected for CCR7 and excluded terminally differentiated effector memory CD45RA+ cells. The CDR3 runs to 15 residues. V was cut by 3 bases and J by 4 bases, with 16 bases left in between. Germline V lookup: CDR1 MGHRA, CDR2 YSYEKL. A word on this clone: Antigen: not known.

V is TRBV4-1 and J is TRBJ2-7; D may be TRBD2 (6 bases). Sequencing was carried out using naive CD8+ T cells from PBMCs. This TCR was recovered from a man younger than 35 in good health. Some clones in this sample may be carry-over from other donors' samples. This CDR3 reads CASSQTPGLRYEQYF. The DNA of the CDR3 is TGCGCCAGCAGCCAGACACCGGGACTCCGATACGAGCAGTACTTC.